The 3 T cell receptor beta chains given below trace back to one sample, sequenced in a study of blood T cell repertoires in COVID-19. This table comes from immunoSEQ multiplex PCR, and its TCRdb copy is limited to in-frame clones, with some not included. This sample has some 190,000 clones, with around 80% found just once. The sequencing input was PBMCs or T cells enriched from blood (not recorded which). These receptors were collected from a man in his sixties who had been exposed to COVID-19.

V is TRBV7-3 and J is TRBJ2-3; TRBD1 matches at 9 bases. V gave up 1 base and J gave up 4 bases; unmatched junction bases: 0. The germline V gene encodes CDR1 SGHTA and CDR2 FQGTGA. The CDR3 runs 14 residues. CDR3 nucleotides: TGTGCCAGCAGCTTAAGGACAGGGGCAGATACGCAGTATTTT. This codes for CASSLRTGADTQYF.

The chain joins TRBV6-1 to TRBJ2-2, with TRBD1 matching 8 bases. V gave up 2 bases and J gave up 5 bases; unmatched junction bases: 10. This CDR3 is 17 amino acids long. The V gene's germline CDR1 is MNHNS and CDR2 SASEGT. Here the CDR3 DNA reads TGTGCCAGCAGTGAACCTACAGGGGGTCTGGGTACCGGGGAGCTGTTTTTT. As protein: CASSEPTGGLGTGELFF.

In DNA form, the CDR3 reads TGTGCCAGTACCAGCGGGAGTAGGTCAAATGAGCAGTTCTTC. Protein product: CASTSGSRSNEQFF. The chain combines TRBV19 with TRBJ2-1; 8 bases map to TRBD2. Trimming cost V 7 bases and J 7 bases; bases outside gene matches: 9. There are 14 residues in the CDR3. CDR1 LNHDA and CDR2 SQIVND come from the germline V gene (reference sequence).